This T cell receptor beta chain stems from a study of shared clonotypes between healthy human individuals. Study-wide background: Every donor yielded three CD4 naive, three CD4 memory, two CD8 naive and one CD8 memory plate. The study, taken as a whole, reports: Some clonotypes were shared by all four sorted-subset donors, while others were not shared. The non-shared ones had lower generation probabilities than the shared ones.

Germline lookup yields CDR1 SQVTM and CDR2 ANQGSEA. The CDR3 loop spans 17 amino acids. V shed 5 bases, J shed 0 bases, and the junction held 13 bases outside the gene matches. As to this clone: Its antigen is undetermined.

Naive CD8 cells comprised CD45RO-negative, CCR7-positively selected cells, excluding terminally differentiated effector memory CD45RA+ cells. Some clones are missing from TCRdb's copy, which holds only in-frame ones; the method was immunoSEQ multiplex PCR. In the table there are over 800,000 clones, 80% to 95% of which are singletons. The rearrangement joins TRBV29-1 to TRBJ2-3; 8 positions agree with TRBD2. Source material: naive CD8+ T cells sorted from blood. The sequence was collected from a man aged 25 to 45 in good health. This chain's CDR3 is CSVSWAGGPVSTDTQYF. The CDR3 coding sequence is TGCAGCGTTAGTTGGGCGGGAGGCCCGGTTAGCACAGATACGCAGTATTTT.